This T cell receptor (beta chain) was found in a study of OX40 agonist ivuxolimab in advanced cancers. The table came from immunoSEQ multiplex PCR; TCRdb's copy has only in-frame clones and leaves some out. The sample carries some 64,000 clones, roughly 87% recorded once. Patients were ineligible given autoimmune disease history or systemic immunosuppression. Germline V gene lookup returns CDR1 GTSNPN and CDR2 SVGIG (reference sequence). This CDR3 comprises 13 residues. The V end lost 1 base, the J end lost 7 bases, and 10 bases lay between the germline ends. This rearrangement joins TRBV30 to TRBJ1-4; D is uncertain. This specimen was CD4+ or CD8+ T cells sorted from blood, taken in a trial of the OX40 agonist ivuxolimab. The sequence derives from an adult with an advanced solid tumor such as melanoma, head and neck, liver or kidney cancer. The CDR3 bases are TGTGCCTGGAGTGGACCGGAACGTGAAAAACTGTTTTTT. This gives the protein CAWSGPEREKLFF.